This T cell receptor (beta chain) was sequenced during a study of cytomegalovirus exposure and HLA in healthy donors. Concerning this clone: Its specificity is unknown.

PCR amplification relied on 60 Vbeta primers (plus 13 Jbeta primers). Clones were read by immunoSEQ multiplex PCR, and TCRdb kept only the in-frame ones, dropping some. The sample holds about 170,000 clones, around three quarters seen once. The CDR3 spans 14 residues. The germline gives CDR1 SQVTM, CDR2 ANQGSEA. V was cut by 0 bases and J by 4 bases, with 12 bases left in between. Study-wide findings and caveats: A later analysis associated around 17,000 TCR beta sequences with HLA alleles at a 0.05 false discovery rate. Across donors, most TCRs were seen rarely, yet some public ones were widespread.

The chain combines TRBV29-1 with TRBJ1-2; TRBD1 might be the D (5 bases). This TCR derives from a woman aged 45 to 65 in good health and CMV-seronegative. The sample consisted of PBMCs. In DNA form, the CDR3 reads TGCAGCGTTGAAGATCCCCAGGGAAGCTATGGCTACACCTTC. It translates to CSVEDPQGSYGYTF.